The 10 T cell receptor beta chains in this list originate from one sample, sequenced in a study of blood T cells in healthy people across ages. Alongside a J-beta primer mix, a sample-barcoded 5' primer served in a second PCR lasting about 7 to 12 cycles. TCRdb independently ran MiXCR on the 5' RACE reads; one entry per CDR3 protein. The profile shows about a million distinct CDR3 sequences, approximately 49% of them singletons. Input material: blood. The receptor set was obtained from a man aged 25-40 years in good health.

In this sample, this clonotype turned up a few times. The J gene is TRBJ2-7, the V gene TRBV6-2 or TRBV6-3, with 7 nucleotides matching TRBD1. The germline gives CDR1 MNHEY, CDR2 SVGEGT. The CDR3 runs to 13 residues. The ends lost 6 bases at V and 5 bases at J; junction bases unmatched: 7. CDR3 nucleotides: TGTGCCAGCAGACTCGGACAGGTTAACGAGCAGTACTTC. It translates to CASRLGQVNEQYF.

This clonotype was picked up a small number of times. The V call is TRBV4-1, the J call TRBJ1-5; D is undetermined. Germline loops: CDR1 MGHRA, CDR2 YSYEKL. Between the trimmed V and J ends, which lost 0 bases and 5 bases, there was a span of 11 bases. The CDR3 runs to 15 residues. In DNA form, the CDR3 reads TGCGCCAGCAGCCAAGATCAGCAGGTATATCAGCCCCAGCATTTT. It codes for CASSQDQQVYQPQHF.

The chain has TRBV12-3 or TRBV12-4 and TRBJ2-6; no clear D. The CDR3 length is 13 residues. V shed 3 bases and J shed 12 bases, with 12 bases lying between them. DNA of the CDR3: TGTGCCAGCAGTTTTCGAGGACGTCGCGTCCTGACTTTC. It yields the protein CASSFRGRRVLTF.

This clonotype was recorded at least ten times. V is TRBV4-3 and J is TRBJ2-1; D may be TRBD1 (5 bases). Trimming cost V 0 bases and J 6 bases, with 6 bases left between them. Germline V lookup: CDR1 LGHNA, CDR2 YSLEER. The CDR3 runs 13 residues. The CDR3: CASSQDTGNEQFF. CDR3 DNA sequence: TGCGCCAGCAGCCAAGATACAGGCAATGAGCAGTTCTTC.

This chain links TRBV25-1 with TRBJ1-1, with D unresolved. Germline V gene sequence: CDR1 MGHDK, CDR2 SYGVNS. V was trimmed by 3 bases and J by 5 bases, leaving 16 bases between them. There are 15 residues in the CDR3. CDR3 sequence reads: CASSDTPGDKTEAFF. The CDR3 coding sequence is TGTGCCAGCAGTGATACCCCCGGGGATAAGACTGAAGCTTTCTTT.

The rearrangement uses TRBV2 and TRBJ2-6; 7 bases agree with TRBD1. V dropped 8 bases and J dropped 0; count of bases not matched to a gene: 7. Germline V gives CDR1 SNHLY, CDR2 FYNNEI. The CDR3 loop spans 16 amino acids. This CDR3 reads CASPRTGYSGANVLTF. For the CDR3, the DNA is TGTGCCAGCCCAAGGACAGGCTACTCTGGGGCCAACGTCCTGACTTTC.

This chain links TRBV12-3 or TRBV12-4 with TRBJ2-1; TRBD2 matches 8 bases. The J call is uncertain, as TRBJ2-7 better fits the DNA end. CDR3 length: 13 amino acids. The CDR3 spells CASTPGRGSEQYF. The DNA for the CDR3 is TGTGCCAGCACCCCCGGGAGGGGTTCCGAGCAGTACTTC.

The V and J genes are TRBV20-1 and TRBJ2-1; TRBD2 matches at 11 bases. The DNA matches TRBJ2-7 better at its end, which makes the J call doubtful. The CDR3 contains 15 residues. Germline V gene data show CDR1 as DFQATT and CDR2 as SNEGSKA (reference sequence). CDR3 DNA: TGCAGTGCTAGATTTGCTAGCGGGGGGTACAATGAGCAGTACTTC. This sequence encodes CSARFASGGYNEQYF.

This clonotype appeared a few times. The chain joins TRBV5-1 to TRBJ1-2; no firm D call. The length of the CDR3 is 15 residues. Deletions cut 3 bases from V and 1 base from J, with 13 bases between. Germline-derived CDR1 and CDR2 are SGHRS and YFSETQ. The CDR3 loop is CASSSPEWGNYGYTF. CDR3 coding DNA: TGCGCCAGCAGCTCCCCAGAATGGGGTAACTATGGCTACACCTTC.

The V call is TRBV3-1, the J call TRBJ2-5; TRBD1 matches 9 bases. With 7 bases clipped from V and 7 bases from J, the junction kept 4 bases outside the gene matches. Germline V gene data show CDR1 as LGHDT and CDR2 as YNNKEL (reference sequence). CDR3 length: 12 residues. CDR3 amino acids: CASTGQGGTQYF. CDR3 bases: TGTGCCAGCACGGGACAGGGAGGGACCCAGTACTTC.